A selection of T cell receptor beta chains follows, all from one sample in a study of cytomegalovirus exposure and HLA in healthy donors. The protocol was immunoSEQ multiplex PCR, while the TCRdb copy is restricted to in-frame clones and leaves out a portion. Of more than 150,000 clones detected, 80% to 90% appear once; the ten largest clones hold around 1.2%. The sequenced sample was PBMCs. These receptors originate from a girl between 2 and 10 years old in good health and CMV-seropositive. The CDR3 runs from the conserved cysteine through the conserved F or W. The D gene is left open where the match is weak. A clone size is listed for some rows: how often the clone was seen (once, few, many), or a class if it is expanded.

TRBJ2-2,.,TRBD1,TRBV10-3,TGTGCCATCAGGAACCCACAGGGGGTTGACCCCGGGGAGCTGTTTTTT,CAIRNPQGVDPGELFF
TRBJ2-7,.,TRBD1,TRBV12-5,TGTGCTAGTGGTTATGGGACAGATTACGAGCAGTACTTC,CASGYGTDYEQYF
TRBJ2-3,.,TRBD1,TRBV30,TGTGCCTGGAGCCACAGAGTCAGGGGGCTAAGAACAGATACGCAGTATTTT,CAWSHRVRGLRTDTQYF
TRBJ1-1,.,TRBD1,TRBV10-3,TGTGCCATCGCCTTATCAGGGGGTATAAGCGCTGAAGCTTTCTTT,CAIALSGGISAEAFF
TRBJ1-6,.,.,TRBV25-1,TGTGCCAGCAGTGACCGGGTAAATTCACCCCTCCACTTT,CASSDRVNSPLHF
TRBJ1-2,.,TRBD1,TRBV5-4,TGTGCCAGCAGCTTGGCGGGACAGGCCTATTATGGCTACACCTTC,CASSLAGQAYYGYTF
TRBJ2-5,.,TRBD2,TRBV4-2,TGTGCCAGCAGCCAAGTAACCCTAGCGGGAGCAGATGAGACCCAGTACTTC,CASSQVTLAGADETQYF
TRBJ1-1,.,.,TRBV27,TGTGCCAGCAGTTTAGTGGAGGGGAGCGCTGAAGCTTTCTTT,CASSLVEGSAEAFF
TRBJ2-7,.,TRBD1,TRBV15,TGTGCCACCAGCAGAGAGGGGGACAGCTCCTACGAGCAGTACTTC,CATSREGDSSYEQYF
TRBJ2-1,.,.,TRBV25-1,TGTGCCAGCAGTGATGAGGGGGAGGGAGGGTTCAATGAGCAGTTCTTC,CASSDEGEGGFNEQFF
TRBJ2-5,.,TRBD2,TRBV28,TGTGCCAGCGACCGACTAGCGGGAGGGCAAAGGGTAGAGACCCAGTACTTC,CASDRLAGGQRVETQYF
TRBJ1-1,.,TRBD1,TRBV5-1,TGCGCCAGCAGCTATGACAGGGACACTGAAGCTTTCTTT,CASSYDRDTEAFF
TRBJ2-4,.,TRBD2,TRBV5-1,TGCGCCAGCAGCTTAGGGACTAGCGGGGGGGCCGACATTCAGTACTTC,CASSLGTSGGADIQYF
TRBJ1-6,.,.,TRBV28,TGTGCCAGCAGCCCTCCAGGGGCCGGTTTTTCTAATTCACCCCTCCACTTT,CASSPPGAGFSNSPLHF
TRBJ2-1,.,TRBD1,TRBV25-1,TGTGCCAGCAGTGCTGGACACCAATACAGGGGGCTAGGGAATGAGCAGTTCTTC,CASSAGHQYRGLGNEQFF
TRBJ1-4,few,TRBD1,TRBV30,TGTGCCTGGAAACGAAAGACAGGGAAACTGTTTTTT,CAWKRKTGKLFF
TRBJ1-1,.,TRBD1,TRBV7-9,TGTGCCAGCAGCCCTAGATATAGACAGGGGGCGAACACTGAAGCTTTCTTT,CASSPRYRQGANTEAFF
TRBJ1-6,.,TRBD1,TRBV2,TGTGCCAGCAGGGCCGGACAGGGTGCTGATAATTCACCCCTCCACTTT,CASRAGQGADNSPLHF
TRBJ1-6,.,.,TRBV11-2,TGTGCCAGCAGCCGCCAAGCCCCCACCGGGTCACCCCTCCACTTT,CASSRQAPTGSPLHF
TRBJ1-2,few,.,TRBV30,TGTGCCTGGAGTGTAGAACTCTATGGCTACACCTTC,CAWSVELYGYTF
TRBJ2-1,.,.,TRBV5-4,TGTGCCAGCAGCTCGGGCTCCTACAATGAGCAGTTCTTC,CASSSGSYNEQFF
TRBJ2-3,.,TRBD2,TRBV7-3,TGTGCCAGCAGCTTAATGTGGGGGGGTGGCACAGATACGCAGTATTTT,CASSLMWGGGTDTQYF
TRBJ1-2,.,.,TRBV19,TGTGCCAGTAGTATAGGTTGGATAGCGTCCTATGGCTACACCTTC,CASSIGWIASYGYTF
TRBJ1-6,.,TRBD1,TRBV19,TGTGCCAGTACTGACAGGGGAGTTTATTCACCCCTCCACTTT,CASTDRGVYSPLHF
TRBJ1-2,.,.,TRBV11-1,TGTGCCAGCTCCAGGGGTACTGCGGGCTATGGCTACACCTTC,CASSRGTAGYGYTF
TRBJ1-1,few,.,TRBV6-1,TGTGCCAGCACTCTACCAGGACAGAGAAACACTGAAGCTTTCTTT,CASTLPGQRNTEAFF
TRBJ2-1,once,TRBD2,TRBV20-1,TGCAGTGCTTCTAGCGGGAGCTGGCAGTTCTTC,CSASSGSWQFF
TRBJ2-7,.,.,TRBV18,TGTGCCAGCTCACCAGTCAGCGACCGACGGTCCGAGCAGTACTTC,CASSPVSDRRSEQYF
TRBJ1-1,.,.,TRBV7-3,TGTGCCAGCAGCTTAGGGGGCACAGTGAATGAAGCTTTCTTT,CASSLGGTVNEAFF
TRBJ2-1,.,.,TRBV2,TGTGCCAGCAGTGAATCAACCGGGTCTCAGTACAATGAGCAGTTCTTC,CASSESTGSQYNEQFF
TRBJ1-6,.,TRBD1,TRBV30,TGTGCCTGGACCCGACAGGGTTATTCACCCCTCCACTTT,CAWTRQGYSPLHF
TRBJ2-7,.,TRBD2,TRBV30,TGTGCCTGGAGTTGGACTAGCGGGAGTTACGAGCAGTACTTC,CAWSWTSGSYEQYF
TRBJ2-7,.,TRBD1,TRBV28,TGTGCCAGCAGTACCTCCGGGACAGGTCAACTCTACGAGCAGTACTTC,CASSTSGTGQLYEQYF
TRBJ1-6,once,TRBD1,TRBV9,TGTGCCAGCAGCGATCAGGGGGCAGGCTATAATTCACCCCTCCACTTT,CASSDQGAGYNSPLHF
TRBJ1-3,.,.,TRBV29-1,TGCAGCGGCCGGGACACCGGCTCTGGAAACACCATATATTTT,CSGRDTGSGNTIYF
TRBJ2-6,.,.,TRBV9,TGTGCCAGCAATACGGGATTCTCTGGGGCCAACGTCCTGACTTTC,CASNTGFSGANVLTF
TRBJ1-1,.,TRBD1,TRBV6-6,TGTGCCAGCAGGAAGACAGGGGAAGCTTTCTTT,CASRKTGEAFF
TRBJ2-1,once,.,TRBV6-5,TGTGCCAGCAGTTACTCGCGGGTCTACAATGAGCAGTTCTTC,CASSYSRVYNEQFF
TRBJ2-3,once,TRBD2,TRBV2,TGTGCCAGCAAAAAACTAGCGGGAGATTTGCTTAGCACAGATACGCAGTATTTT,CASKKLAGDLLSTDTQYF
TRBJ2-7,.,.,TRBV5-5,TGTGCCAGCAGCTTGTTTCAGGAAGCAGTCGAGCAGTACTTC,CASSLFQEAVEQYF
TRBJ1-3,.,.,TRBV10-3,TGTGCCATCAGTGAGTTAGTTGGAAACACCATATATTTT,CAISELVGNTIYF
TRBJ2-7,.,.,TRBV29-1,TGCAGCGTTGAAGGGCCAGGGTTCGGTCACTACGAGCAGTACTTC,CSVEGPGFGHYEQYF
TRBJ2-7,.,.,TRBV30,TGTGCCTGGAGTGTCAGGAGACAGTCCTACGAGCAGTACTTC,CAWSVRRQSYEQYF
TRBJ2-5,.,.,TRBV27,TGTGCCAGCAGTTTATCGGGGGGACAGCTTCAAGGCCAGTACTTC,CASSLSGGQLQGQYF
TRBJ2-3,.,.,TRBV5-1,TGCGCCAGCTCAGAGGGCACAGATACGCAGTATTTT,CASSEGTDTQYF
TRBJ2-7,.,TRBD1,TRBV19,TGTGCCACCTCCGACATTTTAGGCGGGACAGGGGTAGGCGAGCAGTACTTC,CATSDILGGTGVGEQYF
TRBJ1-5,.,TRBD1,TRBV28,TGTGCCAGCAGTTCAACCGGGACAGCCACCCAGAGCAATCAGCCCCAGCATTTT,CASSSTGTATQSNQPQHF
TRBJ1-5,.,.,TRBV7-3,TGTGCCAGCAGCTTAACTTGGGGGGAGCCCCTCTATAGCAATCAGCCCCAGCATTTT,CASSLTWGEPLYSNQPQHF
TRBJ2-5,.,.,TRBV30,TGTGCCTGGAGTGTAGGTGTGGGGTCCGGGATCCAGTACTTC,CAWSVGVGSGIQYF
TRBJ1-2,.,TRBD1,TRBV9,TGTGCCAGCAGCCGACAGGGATCTCCTAACTATGGCTACACCTTC,CASSRQGSPNYGYTF
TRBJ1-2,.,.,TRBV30,TGTGCCTGGAGTGCTTTAACAGGGAATTCCTATGGCTACACCTTC,CAWSALTGNSYGYTF
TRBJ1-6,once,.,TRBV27,TGTGCCAGCCTAACCGGGACATCGTATTCACCCCTCCACTTT,CASLTGTSYSPLHF
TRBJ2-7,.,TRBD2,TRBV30,TGTGCCCGCGGGGGGGCGGGGGCCTACGAGCAGTACTTC,CARGGAGAYEQYF
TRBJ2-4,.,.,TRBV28,TGTGCCAGCAGTTTTTTCACTACACTAGCCAAAAACATTCAGTACTTC,CASSFFTTLAKNIQYF
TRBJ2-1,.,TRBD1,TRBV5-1,TGCGCCAGCAGCCCGGGACAGGGGCCTTACAATGAGCAGTTCTTC,CASSPGQGPYNEQFF